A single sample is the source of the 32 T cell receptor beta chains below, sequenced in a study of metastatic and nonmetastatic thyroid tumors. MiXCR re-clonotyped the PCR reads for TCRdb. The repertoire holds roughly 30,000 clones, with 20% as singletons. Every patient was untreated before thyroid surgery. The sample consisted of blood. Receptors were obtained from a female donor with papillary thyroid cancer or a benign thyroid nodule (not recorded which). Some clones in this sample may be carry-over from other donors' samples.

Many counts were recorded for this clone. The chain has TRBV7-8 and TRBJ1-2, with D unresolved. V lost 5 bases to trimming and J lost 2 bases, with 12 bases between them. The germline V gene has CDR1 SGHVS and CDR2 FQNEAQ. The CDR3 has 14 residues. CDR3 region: CASSTMTENYGYTF. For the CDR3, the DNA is TGTGCCAGCAGCACTATGACCGAAAACTATGGCTACACCTTC.

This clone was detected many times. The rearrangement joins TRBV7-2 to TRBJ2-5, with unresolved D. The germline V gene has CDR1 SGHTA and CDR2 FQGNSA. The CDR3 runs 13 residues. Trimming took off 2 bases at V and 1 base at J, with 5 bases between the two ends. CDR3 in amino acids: CASSLKIQETQYF. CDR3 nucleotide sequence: TGTGCCAGCAGCTTAAAGATCCAAGAGACCCAGTACTTC.

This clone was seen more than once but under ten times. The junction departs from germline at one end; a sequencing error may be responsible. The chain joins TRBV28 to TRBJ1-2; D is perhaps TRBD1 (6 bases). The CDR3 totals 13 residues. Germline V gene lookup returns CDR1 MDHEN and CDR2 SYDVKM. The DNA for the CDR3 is TGTGCCAGCAGGAGGACAGATAACTGTGGCTACACCTTC. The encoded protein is CASRRTDNCGYTF.

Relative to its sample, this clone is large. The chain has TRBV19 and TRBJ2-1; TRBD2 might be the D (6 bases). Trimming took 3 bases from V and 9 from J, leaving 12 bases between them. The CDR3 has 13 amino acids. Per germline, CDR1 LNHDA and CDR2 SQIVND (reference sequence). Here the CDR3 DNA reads TGTGCCAGTAGTATGACGGGGAGGAGTGAGCAGTTCTTC. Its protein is CASSMTGRSEQFF.

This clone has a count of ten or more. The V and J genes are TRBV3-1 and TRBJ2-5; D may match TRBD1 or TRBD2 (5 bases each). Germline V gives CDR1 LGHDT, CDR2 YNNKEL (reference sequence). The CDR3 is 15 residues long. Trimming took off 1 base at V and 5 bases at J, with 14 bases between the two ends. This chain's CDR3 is CASSQGDLARETQYF. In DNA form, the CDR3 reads TGTGCCAGCAGCCAAGGGGACCTCGCAAGGGAGACCCAGTACTTC.

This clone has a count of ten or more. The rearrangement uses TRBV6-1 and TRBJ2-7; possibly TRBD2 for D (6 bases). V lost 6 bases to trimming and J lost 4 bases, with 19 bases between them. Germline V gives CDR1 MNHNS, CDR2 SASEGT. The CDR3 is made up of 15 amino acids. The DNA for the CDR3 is TGTGCCAGCAGCCCCATGGAGGGGATTCGGTACGAGCAGTACTTC. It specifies CASSPMEGIRYEQYF.

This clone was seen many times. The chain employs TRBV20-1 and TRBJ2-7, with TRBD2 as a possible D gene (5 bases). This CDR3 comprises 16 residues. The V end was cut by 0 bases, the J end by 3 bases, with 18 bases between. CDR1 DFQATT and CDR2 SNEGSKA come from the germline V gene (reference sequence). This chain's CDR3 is CSARDPRSEVIYEQYF. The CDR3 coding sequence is TGCAGTGCTAGAGATCCTCGTAGCGAAGTAATCTACGAGCAGTACTTC.

The CDR3 DNA reads TGTGCCAGTAGTATATCCCATTCCCACTATGGCTACACCTTC. This codes for CASSISHSHYGYTF. The rearrangement joins TRBV19 to TRBJ1-2; D gene uncertain. Between the trimmed V and J ends, which lost 2 bases and 3 bases, there was a span of 10 bases. CDR1 is LNHDA and CDR2 is SQIVND in the germline V gene (reference sequence). The CDR3 is 14 residues long.

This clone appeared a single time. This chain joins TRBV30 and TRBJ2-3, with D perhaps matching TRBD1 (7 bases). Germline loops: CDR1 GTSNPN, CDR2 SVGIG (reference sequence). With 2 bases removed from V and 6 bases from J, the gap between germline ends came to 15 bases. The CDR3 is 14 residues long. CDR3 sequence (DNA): TGTGCCTGGAGTCCTCAGGGGGGTGGGGATACGCAGTATTTT. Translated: CAWSPQGGGDTQYF.

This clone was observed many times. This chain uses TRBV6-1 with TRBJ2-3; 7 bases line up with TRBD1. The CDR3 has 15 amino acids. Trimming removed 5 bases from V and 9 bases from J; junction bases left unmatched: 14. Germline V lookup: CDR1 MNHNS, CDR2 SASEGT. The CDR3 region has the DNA TGTGCCAGCAGTCCACAGACAGGGTCAAGTAGCACGCAGTATTTT. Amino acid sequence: CASSPQTGSSSTQYF.

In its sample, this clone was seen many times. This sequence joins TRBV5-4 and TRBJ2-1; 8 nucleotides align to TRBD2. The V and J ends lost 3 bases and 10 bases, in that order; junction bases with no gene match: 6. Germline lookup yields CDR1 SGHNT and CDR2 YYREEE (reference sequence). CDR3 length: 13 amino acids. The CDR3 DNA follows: TGTGCCAGCAGCTCCGGACTAGCCGGGGAGCAGTTCTTC. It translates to CASSSGLAGEQFF.

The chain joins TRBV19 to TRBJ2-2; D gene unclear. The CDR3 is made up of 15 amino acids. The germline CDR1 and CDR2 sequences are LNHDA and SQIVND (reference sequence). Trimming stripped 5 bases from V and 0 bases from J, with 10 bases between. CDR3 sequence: CASSEGFTNTGELFF. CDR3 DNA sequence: TGTGCCAGTAGTGAAGGCTTTACGAACACCGGGGAGCTGTTTTTT.

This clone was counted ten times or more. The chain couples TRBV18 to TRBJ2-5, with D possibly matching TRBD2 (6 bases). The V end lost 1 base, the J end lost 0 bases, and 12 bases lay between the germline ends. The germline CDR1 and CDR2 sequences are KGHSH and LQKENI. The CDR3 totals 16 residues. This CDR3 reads CASSPLGGAYQETQYF. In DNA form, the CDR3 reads TGTGCCAGCTCACCACTGGGCGGGGCGTACCAAGAGACCCAGTACTTC. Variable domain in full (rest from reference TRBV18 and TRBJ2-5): NAGVMQNPRHLVRRRGQEARLRCSPMKGHSHVYWYRQLPEEGLKFMVYLQKENIIDESGMPKERFSAEFPKEGPSILRIQQVVRGDSAAYFCASSPLGGAYQETQYFGPGTRLLVL.

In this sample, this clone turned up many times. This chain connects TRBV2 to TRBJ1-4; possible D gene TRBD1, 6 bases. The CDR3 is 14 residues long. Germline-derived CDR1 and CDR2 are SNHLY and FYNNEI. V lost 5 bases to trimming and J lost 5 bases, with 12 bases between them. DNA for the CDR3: TGTGCCAGCAGTCAGGGGAGGCCAAATGAAAAACTGTTTTTT. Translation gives CASSQGRPNEKLFF.

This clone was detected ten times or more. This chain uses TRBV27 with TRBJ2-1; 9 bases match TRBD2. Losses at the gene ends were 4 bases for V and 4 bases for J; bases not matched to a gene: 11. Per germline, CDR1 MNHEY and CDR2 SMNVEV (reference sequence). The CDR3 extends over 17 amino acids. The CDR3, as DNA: TGTGCCAGCAGTTCTTTGGGGGCTAGCGGGGAGTACAATGAGCAGTTCTTC. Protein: CASSSLGASGEYNEQFF.

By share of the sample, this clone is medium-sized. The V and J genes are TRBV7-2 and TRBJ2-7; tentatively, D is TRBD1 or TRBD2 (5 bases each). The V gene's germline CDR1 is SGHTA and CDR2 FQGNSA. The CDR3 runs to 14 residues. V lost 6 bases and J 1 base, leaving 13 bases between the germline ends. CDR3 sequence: CASRPSGGSYEQYF. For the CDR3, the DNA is TGTGCCAGCAGGCCGAGTGGGGGATCCTACGAGCAGTACTTC.

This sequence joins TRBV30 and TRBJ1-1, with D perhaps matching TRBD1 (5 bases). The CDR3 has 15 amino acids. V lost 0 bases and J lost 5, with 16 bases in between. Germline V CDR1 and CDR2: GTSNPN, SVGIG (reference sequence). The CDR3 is CAWSVGASGGTEAFF. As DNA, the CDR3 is TGTGCCTGGAGTGTAGGGGCCTCAGGTGGAACTGAAGCTTTCTTT.

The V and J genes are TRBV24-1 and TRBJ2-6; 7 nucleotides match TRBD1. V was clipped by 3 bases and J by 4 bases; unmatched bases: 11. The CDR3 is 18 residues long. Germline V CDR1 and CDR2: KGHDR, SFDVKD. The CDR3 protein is CATSDVNPQGSGANVLTF. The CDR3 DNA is TGTGCCACCAGTGATGTGAATCCACAGGGGTCCGGGGCCAACGTCCTGACTTTC.

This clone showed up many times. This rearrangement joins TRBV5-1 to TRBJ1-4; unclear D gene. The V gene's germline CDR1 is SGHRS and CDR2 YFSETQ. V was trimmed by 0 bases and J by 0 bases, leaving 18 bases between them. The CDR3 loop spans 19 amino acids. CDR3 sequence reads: CASSLDVSRATPTNEKLFF. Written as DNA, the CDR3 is TGCGCCAGCAGCTTGGATGTTAGTCGAGCAACTCCAACTAATGAAAAACTGTTTTTT.

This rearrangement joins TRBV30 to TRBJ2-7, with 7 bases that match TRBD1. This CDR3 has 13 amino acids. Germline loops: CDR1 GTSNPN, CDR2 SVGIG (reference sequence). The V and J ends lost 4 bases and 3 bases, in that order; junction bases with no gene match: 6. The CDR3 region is CAWIGTDDYEQYF. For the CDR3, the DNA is TGTGCCTGGATAGGGACAGATGACTACGAGCAGTACTTC.

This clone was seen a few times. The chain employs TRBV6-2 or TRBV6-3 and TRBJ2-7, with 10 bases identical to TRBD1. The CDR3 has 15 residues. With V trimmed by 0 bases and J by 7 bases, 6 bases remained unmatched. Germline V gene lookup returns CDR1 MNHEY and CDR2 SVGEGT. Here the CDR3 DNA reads TGTGCCAGCAGTTACTCCGGGACAGGGGAACGAGAGCAGTACTTC. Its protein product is CASSYSGTGEREQYF.

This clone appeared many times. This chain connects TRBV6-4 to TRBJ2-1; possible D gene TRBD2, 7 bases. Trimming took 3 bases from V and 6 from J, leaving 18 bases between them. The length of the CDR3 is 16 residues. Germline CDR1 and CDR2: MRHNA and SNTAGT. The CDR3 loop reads CASSEIKGGPGNEQFF. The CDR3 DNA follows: TGTGCCAGCAGTGAAATTAAGGGGGGGCCTGGCAATGAGCAGTTCTTC.

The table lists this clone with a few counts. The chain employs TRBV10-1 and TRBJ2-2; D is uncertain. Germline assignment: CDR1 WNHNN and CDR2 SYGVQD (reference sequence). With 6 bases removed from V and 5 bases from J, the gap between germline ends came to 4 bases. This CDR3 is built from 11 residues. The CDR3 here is CASRRTGELFF. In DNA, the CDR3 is TGCGCCAGCAGGAGGACCGGGGAGCTGTTTTTT.

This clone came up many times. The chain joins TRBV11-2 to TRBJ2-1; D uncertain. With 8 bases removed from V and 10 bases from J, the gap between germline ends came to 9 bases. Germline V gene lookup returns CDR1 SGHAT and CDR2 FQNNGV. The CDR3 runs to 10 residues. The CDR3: CASGYSEQFF. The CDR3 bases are TGTGCCAGCGGCTACTCCGAGCAGTTCTTC. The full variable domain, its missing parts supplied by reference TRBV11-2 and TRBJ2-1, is EAGVAQSPRYKIIEKRQSVAFWCNPISGHATLYWYQQILGQGPKLLIQFQNNGVVDDSQLPKDRFSAERLKGVDSTLKIQPAKLEDSAVYLCASGYSEQFFGPGTRLTVL.

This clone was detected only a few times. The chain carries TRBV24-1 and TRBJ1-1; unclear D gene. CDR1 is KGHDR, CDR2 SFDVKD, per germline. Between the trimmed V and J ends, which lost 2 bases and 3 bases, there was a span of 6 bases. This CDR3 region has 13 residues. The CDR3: CATSDYRDTEAFF. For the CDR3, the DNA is TGTGCCACCAGTGATTACCGGGACACTGAAGCTTTCTTT.

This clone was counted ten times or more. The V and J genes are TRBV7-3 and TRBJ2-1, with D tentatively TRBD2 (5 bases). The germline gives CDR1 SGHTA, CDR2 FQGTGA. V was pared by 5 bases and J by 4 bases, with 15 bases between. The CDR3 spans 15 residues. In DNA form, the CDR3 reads TGTGCCAGCAGCCCCTTAGCGAACTCTTACAATGAGCAGTTCTTC. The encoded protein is CASSPLANSYNEQFF.

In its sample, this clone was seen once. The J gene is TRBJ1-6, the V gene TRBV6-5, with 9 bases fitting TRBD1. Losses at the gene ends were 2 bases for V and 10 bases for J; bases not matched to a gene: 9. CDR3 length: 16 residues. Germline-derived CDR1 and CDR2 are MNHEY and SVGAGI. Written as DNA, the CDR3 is TGTGCCAGCAGTTACACTTTTACAGGGGGCAGCTCACCCCTCCACTTT. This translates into CASSYTFTGGSSPLHF.

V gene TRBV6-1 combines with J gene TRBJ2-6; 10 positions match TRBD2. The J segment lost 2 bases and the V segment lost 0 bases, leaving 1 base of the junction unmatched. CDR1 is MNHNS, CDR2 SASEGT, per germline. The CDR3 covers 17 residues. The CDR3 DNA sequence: TGTGCCAGCAGTGAAGCGCTAGCGGGAGCTGGGGCCAACGTCCTGACTTTC. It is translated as CASSEALAGAGANVLTF.

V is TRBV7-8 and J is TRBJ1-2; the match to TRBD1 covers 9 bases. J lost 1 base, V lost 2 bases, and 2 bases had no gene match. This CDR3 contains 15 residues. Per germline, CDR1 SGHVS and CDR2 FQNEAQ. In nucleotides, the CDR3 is TGTGCCAGCAGCTTATACAGGGGGCTTAACTATGGCTACACCTTC. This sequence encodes CASSLYRGLNYGYTF.

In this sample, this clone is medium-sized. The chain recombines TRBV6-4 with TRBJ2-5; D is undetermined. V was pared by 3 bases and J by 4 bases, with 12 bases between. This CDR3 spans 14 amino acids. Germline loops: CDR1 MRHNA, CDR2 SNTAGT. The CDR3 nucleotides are TGTGCCAGCAGTGAATCTGGGGAAGCAGAGACCCAGTACTTC. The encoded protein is CASSESGEAETQYF.

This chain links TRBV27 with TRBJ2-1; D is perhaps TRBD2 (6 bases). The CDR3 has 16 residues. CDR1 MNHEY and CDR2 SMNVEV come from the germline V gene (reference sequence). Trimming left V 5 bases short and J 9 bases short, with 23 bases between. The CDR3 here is CASSPRDSTSDREQFF. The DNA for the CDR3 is TGTGCCAGCAGTCCCCGGGACTCAACGTCCGACCGTGAGCAGTTCTTC.

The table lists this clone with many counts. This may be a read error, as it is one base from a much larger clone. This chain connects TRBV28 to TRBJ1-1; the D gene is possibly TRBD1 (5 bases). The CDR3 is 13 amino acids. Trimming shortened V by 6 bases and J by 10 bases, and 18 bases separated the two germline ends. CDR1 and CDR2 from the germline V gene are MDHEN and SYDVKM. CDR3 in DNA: TGTGCCAGCAGACCCCAAACCAGGGACGGAGCTTTCTTT. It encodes CASRPQTRDGAFF.